A single sample is the source of the 25 T cell receptor beta chains below, sequenced in a study of CD8 T cells in Susac syndrome. cDNA came from roughly 0.5 to 1 ug RNA primed by random hexamers. TCRdb reprocessed the immunoSEQ multiplex PCR reads via MiXCR and lists one record per CDR3 protein. The table lists around 280,000 distinct CDR3 sequences, about 85% of them singletons. The sequencing sample was made of CD8+ T cells from PBMCs. These receptors were taken from a human donor with multiple sclerosis.

This sequence joins TRBV6-5 and TRBJ2-3; 7 bases agree with TRBD2. Germline CDR1 MNHEY, CDR2 SVGAGI. CDR3 length: 16 amino acids. The junction had 3 bases not matched to a gene; V was cut back by 0 bases and J by 0 bases. This chain's CDR3 is CASSYSGGSSTDTQYF. DNA of the CDR3: TGTGCCAGCAGTTACTCGGGCGGGAGTAGCACAGATACGCAGTATTTT.

The chain joins TRBV16 to TRBJ1-5, with TRBD1 identical over 9 bases. Germline-derived CDR1 and CDR2 are KGHSY and FQNENV. This CDR3 spans 15 amino acids. Unmatched junction bases numbered 13, after V lost 5 bases and J lost 11 bases. The CDR3 nucleotides read TGTGCCAGCAGCTACGACGGGACAGGGAGATGGTCCCAGCATTTT. Translated: CASSYDGTGRWSQHF.

This chain joins TRBV28 and TRBJ1-1; D not certain. Germline CDR1 MDHEN, CDR2 SYDVKM. There are 13 residues in the CDR3. With 5 bases removed from V and 5 bases from J, the gap between germline ends came to 12 bases. CDR3 amino acids: CASSPPSLTEAFF. The CDR3 bases are TGTGCCAGCAGTCCTCCCTCACTTACTGAAGCTTTCTTT.

The chain uses TRBV4-1 and TRBJ2-3; maybe TRBD2 (6 bases). The CDR3 runs 15 residues. V gave up 4 bases and J gave up 3 bases, with 14 bases separating them. Per the germline V gene, CDR1 is MGHRA and CDR2 is YSYEKL. The CDR3 DNA sequence: TGCGCCAGCAGCCCCGGGACTGACGGAACAGATACGCAGTATTTT. Residues: CASSPGTDGTDTQYF.

The rearrangement uses TRBV27 and TRBJ2-6; D unclear. The germline V gene encodes CDR1 MNHEY and CDR2 SMNVEV (reference sequence). The CDR3 spans 14 residues. V gave up 2 bases and J gave up 2 bases, with 4 bases separating them. CDR3 nucleotide sequence: TGTGCCAGCAGTTTAATTCCTGGGGCCAACGTCCTGACTTTC. Translated: CASSLIPGANVLTF.

The rearrangement links TRBV27 to TRBJ2-7; 12 nucleotides line up with TRBD2. This CDR3 has 17 amino acids. The ends lost 3 bases at V and 6 bases at J; junction bases unmatched: 12. The germline CDR1 and CDR2 sequences are MNHEY and SMNVEV (reference sequence). CDR3 sequence reads: CASSFTWGLAGPREQYF. The DNA of the CDR3 is TGTGCCAGCAGTTTTACCTGGGGACTAGCGGGCCCCCGCGAGCAGTACTTC.

This clonotype was recorded only once. This chain links TRBV2 with TRBJ2-1, with D perhaps matching TRBD2 (5 bases). V was cut by 3 bases and J by 8 bases, with 17 bases left in between. Germline lookup yields CDR1 SNHLY and CDR2 FYNNEI. This CDR3 is built from 15 residues. The CDR3 bases are TGTGCCAGCAGTGATGTAGTTCGGGGAATCGATGAGCAGTTCTTC. This encodes CASSDVVRGIDEQFF.

The CDR3 sequence is CASSQPVAGGRSSTDTQYF. The CDR3 nucleotides are TGCGCCAGCAGTCAGCCGGTAGCGGGAGGACGATCTAGCACAGATACGCAGTATTTT. The V gene is TRBV23-1, the J gene TRBJ2-3; 10 bases agree with TRBD2. TRBV23-1 is flagged as an ORF with uncertain function. V shed 3 bases, J shed 0 bases, and the junction held 12 bases outside the gene matches. The CDR3 is 19 amino acids.

V usage is TRBV25-1 and J usage is TRBJ1-3; D is uncertain. Germline CDR1 is MGHDK and CDR2 is SYGVNS. CDR3 length: 12 residues. V was cut by 6 bases and J by 3 bases, with 6 bases left in between. The CDR3 loop is CASRDIGNTIYF. In DNA form, the CDR3 reads TGTGCCAGCAGAGACATTGGAAACACCATATATTTT.

The CDR3 here is CASPGERDELSNEQFF. In DNA, the CDR3 is TGTGCCAGCCCGGGGGAGCGAGACGAACTAAGTAATGAGCAGTTCTTC. V and J are TRBV28 and TRBJ2-1, with D possibly TRBD2 on 6 matching bases. The length of the CDR3 is 16 residues. The V end was cut by 8 bases, the J end by 7 bases, with 24 bases between. Germline values: CDR1 MDHEN, CDR2 SYDVKM.

The chain combines TRBV5-4 with TRBJ1-1, with D possibly TRBD1 on 5 matching bases. Looked up from germline, CDR1 is SGHNT and CDR2 is YYREEE (reference sequence). V lost 5 bases to trimming and J lost 4 bases, with 18 bases between them. The CDR3 is 15 amino acids. In DNA, the CDR3 is TGTGCCAGCAGTGGGGGTCTGGGGTTAGGCACTGAAGCTTTCTTT. Amino acids: CASSGGLGLGTEAFF.

The chain employs TRBV5-5 and TRBJ1-1; a possible D gene is TRBD1 (5 bases). Per germline, CDR1 SGHKS and CDR2 YYEKEE (reference sequence). This CDR3 is built from 16 residues. V shed 1 base and J shed 6 bases, with 19 bases lying between them. In nucleotides, the CDR3 is TGTGCCAGCAGCTTGTATAGGGGTCTCAAACAGGCTGAAGCTTTCTTT. Encoded protein: CASSLYRGLKQAEAFF.

The chain uses TRBV7-9 and TRBJ2-3, with D possibly TRBD1 on 6 matching bases. Trimming cost V 8 bases and J 4 bases, with 16 bases left between them. The germline V gene encodes CDR1 SEHNR and CDR2 FQNEAQ (reference sequence). The CDR3 extends over 14 amino acids. Written as DNA, the CDR3 is TGTGCCAGCCACAGGGTTATGGGGGCAGATACGCAGTATTTT. Encoded protein: CASHRVMGADTQYF.

This clonotype was counted once. This chain joins TRBV11-3 and TRBJ2-4, with D tentatively TRBD1 (6 bases). The CDR3 totals 15 residues. V was shortened by 5 bases and J by 2 bases, with 13 bases between the two germline ends. Germline V gene sequence: CDR1 SGHNT, CDR2 YENEEA. CDR3 nucleotides: TGTGCCAGCAGCCAACCTGACAGGCCCAAAAACATTCAGTACTTC. This gives the protein CASSQPDRPKNIQYF.

The chain carries TRBV6-5 and TRBJ2-7; 7 nucleotides match TRBD2. Germline lookup yields CDR1 MNHEY and CDR2 SVGAGI. Trimming took 2 bases from V and 6 from J; bases not matched to a gene: 16. The CDR3 contains 17 residues. The CDR3 spells CASSYGGGYSTGGEQYF. For the CDR3, the DNA is TGTGCCAGCAGTTACGGCGGTGGCTACTCCACGGGGGGCGAGCAGTACTTC.

The sample holds a few counts of this clonotype. The gene calls are TRBV9 and TRBJ2-7; a weak D match, TRBD2 (5 bases). CDR3 size: 14 residues. Germline assignment: CDR1 SGDLS and CDR2 YYNGEE. The V end lost 2 bases, the J end lost 1 base, and 10 bases lay between the germline ends. The CDR3 loop is CASSVGGPSYEQYF. In DNA, the CDR3 is TGTGCCAGCAGCGTCGGCGGGCCTTCCTACGAGCAGTACTTC. Full variable domain (outside the CDR3, taken from reference TRBV9 and TRBJ2-7): DSGVTQTPKHLITATGQRVTLRCSPRSGDLSVYWYQQSLDQGLQFLIQYYNGEERAKGNILERFSAQQFPDLHSELNLSSLELGDSALYFCASSVGGPSYEQYFGPGTRLTVT.

V gene TRBV29-1 combines with J gene TRBJ2-2; D may be TRBD1 (6 bases). CDR1 and CDR2 from the germline V gene are SQVTM and ANQGSEA. The CDR3 loop spans 16 amino acids. Trimming took off 4 bases at V and 1 base at J, with 16 bases between the two ends. Here the CDR3 reads CSVAPTGMGNTGELFF. Written as DNA, the CDR3 is TGCAGCGTTGCGCCGACAGGAATGGGGAACACCGGGGAGCTGTTTTTT.

The chain is built from TRBV20-1 and TRBJ2-6; the match to TRBD2 covers 11 bases. The CDR3 covers 16 residues. The junction had 4 bases not matched to a gene; V was cut back by 6 bases and J by 0 bases. Germline CDR1 is DFQATT and CDR2 is SNEGSKA (reference sequence). CDR3 DNA sequence: TGCAGTGCACGGACTAGCGGGTTCTCTGGGGCCAACGTCCTGACTTTC. This translates into CSARTSGFSGANVLTF.

The chain carries TRBV7-9 and TRBJ2-7; 14 bases are a match to TRBD2. The CDR3 runs to 15 residues. Germline V gene lookup returns CDR1 SEHNR and CDR2 FQNEAQ (reference sequence). J gave up 6 bases and V 5 bases, and 6 bases lay outside the gene matches. In DNA form, the CDR3 reads TGTGCCAGCAGCCCTGGGACTAGCGGGAGTCGCGAGCAGTACTTC. As protein: CASSPGTSGSREQYF.

This chain connects TRBV28 to TRBJ1-4; 8 nucleotides agree with TRBD1. The length of the CDR3 is 16 residues. V shed 4 bases and J 6 bases; nucleotides not matched to a gene: 10. Germline V CDR1 and CDR2: MDHEN, SYDVKM. CDR3 coding DNA: TGTGCCAGCAGTTCGATGACAGGGGTTTTGTATGAAAAACTGTTTTTT. Its protein is CASSSMTGVLYEKLFF.

The table lists this clonotype with a few counts. The CDR3 DNA reads as TGCAGTGCTAAAACCGGGACAGGGGGTTACTACGAGCAGTACTTC. It is translated as CSAKTGTGGYYEQYF. The chain has TRBV20-1 and TRBJ2-7, with 11 bases lining up with TRBD1. J was trimmed by 3 bases and V by 4 bases; bases with no gene match: 8. Germline values: CDR1 DFQATT, CDR2 SNEGSKA (reference sequence). This CDR3 has 15 amino acids.

This chain links TRBV9 with TRBJ2-6; D uncertain. With 1 base removed from V and 0 bases from J, the gap between germline ends came to 2 bases. The CDR3 is 14 residues long. From germline, CDR1 is SGDLS and CDR2 YYNGEE. The CDR3: CASSVNSGANVLTF. The DNA for the CDR3 is TGTGCCAGCAGCGTAAACTCTGGGGCCAACGTCCTGACTTTC.

The rearrangement links TRBV7-9 to TRBJ2-7, with D maybe TRBD1 (6 bases). Per the germline V gene, CDR1 is SEHNR and CDR2 is FQNEAQ (reference sequence). The V gene lost 1 base and the J gene lost 7 bases, with 11 bases spanning the gap. CDR3 length: 13 residues. Here the CDR3 reads CASSLVRGSEQYF. In nucleotides, the CDR3 is TGTGCCAGCAGCTTAGTTAGGGGGAGTGAGCAGTACTTC.

The chain combines TRBV27 with TRBJ1-2; 9 nucleotides line up with TRBD1. This CDR3 spans 14 amino acids. V was pared by 0 bases and J by 6 bases, with 2 bases of the junction left unmatched. CDR1 is MNHEY and CDR2 is SMNVEV in the germline V gene (reference sequence). In DNA form, the CDR3 reads TGTGCCAGCAGTTTATCCCGGACAGGGGATGGCTACACCTTC. Amino acids: CASSLSRTGDGYTF.

This sequence joins TRBV7-9 and TRBJ1-6; D unclear. The germline V gene has CDR1 SEHNR and CDR2 FQNEAQ (reference sequence). There are 16 residues in the CDR3. Trimming shortened V by 5 bases and J by 0 bases, and 11 bases separated the two germline ends. CDR3 protein: CASSTDWSSYNSPLHF. CDR3 sequence (DNA): TGTGCCAGCAGCACAGACTGGAGCTCCTATAATTCACCCCTCCACTTT.